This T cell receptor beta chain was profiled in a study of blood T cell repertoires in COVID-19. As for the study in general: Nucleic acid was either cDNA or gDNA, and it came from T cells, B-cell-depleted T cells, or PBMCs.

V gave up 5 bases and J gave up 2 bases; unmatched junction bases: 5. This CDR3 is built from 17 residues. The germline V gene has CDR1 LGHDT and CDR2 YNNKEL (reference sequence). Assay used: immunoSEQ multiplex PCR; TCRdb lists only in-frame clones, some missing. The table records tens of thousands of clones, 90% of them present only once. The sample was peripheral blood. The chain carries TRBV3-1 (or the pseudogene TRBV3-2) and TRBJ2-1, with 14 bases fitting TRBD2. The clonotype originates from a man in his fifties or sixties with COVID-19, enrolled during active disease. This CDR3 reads CASSWTSGRPPYNEQFF. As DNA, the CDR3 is TGTGCCAGCAGCTGGACTAGCGGGAGGCCCCCCTACAATGAGCAGTTCTTC.